This is a list of T cell receptor beta chains from one sample in a study of glioma-infiltrating T cells after dendritic cell vaccination. The data were produced by immunoSEQ multiplex PCR, yet TCRdb's version contains in-frame clones alone and is incomplete. The sample shows some 58,000 clones, 85% to 90% of them seen only once. This specimen consisted of blood, obtained after dendritic cell vaccination. These receptors were collected from a human donor with glioblastoma. Each CDR3 is given with its conserved first and last residue. The order of the fields is V gene, J gene, clone size, D gene, CDR3 DNA, CDR3 protein. D genes are given only for firm matches. Part of the rows lack a size; the others show once, few, many or a class for expanded clones.

V gene: TRBV5-1; J gene: TRBJ2-4; clone size: NA; D gene: TRBD1; CDR3 DNA: TGCGCCAGCAGCGGACAGGGGTCCCAAATCCGTGGAAACATTCAGTACTTC; CDR3 protein: CASSGQGSQIRGNIQYF
V gene: TRBV18; J gene: TRBJ1-6; clone size: NA; D gene: TRBD1; CDR3 DNA: TGTGCCAGCTCACCACTTTCGCAGGGGGTAAATTCACCCCTCCACTTT; CDR3 protein: CASSPLSQGVNSPLHF
V gene: TRBV5-1; J gene: TRBJ2-1; clone size: NA; D gene: NA; CDR3 DNA: TGCGCCAGCCAGTGGGGGCAACGTAACAATGAGCAGTTCTTC; CDR3 protein: CASQWGQRNNEQFF
V gene: TRBV7-2; J gene: TRBJ2-1; clone size: NA; D gene: TRBD2; CDR3 DNA: TGTGCCAGCAGCTTAGATCTAGCGGGGGCCAACAATGAGCAGTTCTTC; CDR3 protein: CASSLDLAGANNEQFF
V gene: TRBV4-1; J gene: TRBJ2-7; clone size: once; D gene: TRBD1; CDR3 DNA: TGCGCCAGCAGCCAAGAAGGGGGGGGGACAGGGAGGAGCAGGCAGTACTTC; CDR3 protein: CASSQEGGGTGRSRQYF
V gene: TRBV7-2; J gene: TRBJ2-7; clone size: NA; D gene: TRBD1; CDR3 DNA: TGTGCCACCAGGCTACAGGGGAAAGGCCCCTACGAGCAGTACTTC; CDR3 protein: CATRLQGKGPYEQYF
V gene: TRBV19; J gene: TRBJ1-6; clone size: NA; D gene: TRBD1; CDR3 DNA: TGTGCCAGTAGTAAGGGGGTTGACAGGGGAAATTCACCCCTCCACTTT; CDR3 protein: CASSKGVDRGNSPLHF
V gene: TRBV5-5; J gene: TRBJ2-1; clone size: NA; D gene: TRBD1; CDR3 DNA: TGTGCCAGCAGCTACGGACAGGGGGCAGGCAATGAGCAGTTCTTC; CDR3 protein: CASSYGQGAGNEQFF
V gene: TRBV27; J gene: TRBJ2-2; clone size: NA; D gene: TRBD1; CDR3 DNA: TGTGCCAGCAGTAGAGGGACAGATAACACCGGGGAGCTGTTTTTT; CDR3 protein: CASSRGTDNTGELFF
V gene: TRBV7-8; J gene: TRBJ2-6; clone size: NA; D gene: NA; CDR3 DNA: TGTGCCAGCAGCTTAGCGGCGGGTACTGGGGCCAACGTCCTGACTTTC; CDR3 protein: CASSLAAGTGANVLTF
V gene: TRBV6-4; J gene: TRBJ2-1; clone size: NA; D gene: TRBD2; CDR3 DNA: TGTGCCAGCAGTGTGACTAGCGGGGGGTACAATGAGCAGTTCTTC; CDR3 protein: CASSVTSGGYNEQFF
V gene: TRBV27; J gene: TRBJ1-6; clone size: NA; D gene: NA; CDR3 DNA: TGTGCCAGCGGGGGGGTCAAGAATTCACCCCTCCACTTT; CDR3 protein: CASGGVKNSPLHF
V gene: TRBV6-5; J gene: TRBJ1-6; clone size: once; D gene: NA; CDR3 DNA: TGTGCCAGCAGGGTAACAGACGGGGGGCATTCACCCCTCCACTTT; CDR3 protein: CASRVTDGGHSPLHF
V gene: TRBV7-9; J gene: TRBJ2-7; clone size: NA; D gene: NA; CDR3 DNA: TGTGCCAGCAGCTTAGTACACTACGAGCAGTACTTC; CDR3 protein: CASSLVHYEQYF
V gene: TRBV19; J gene: TRBJ1-2; clone size: NA; D gene: TRBD1; CDR3 DNA: TGTGCCAGTGCACGACAGGGGAACTATGGCTACACCTTC; CDR3 protein: CASARQGNYGYTF
V gene: TRBV5-1; J gene: TRBJ2-2; clone size: NA; D gene: TRBD2; CDR3 DNA: TGCGCCAGCAGACCGGGGGAGGGGATGTTCACCGGGGAGCTGTTTTTT; CDR3 protein: CASRPGEGMFTGELFF
V gene: TRBV7-2; J gene: TRBJ2-1; clone size: NA; D gene: TRBD2; CDR3 DNA: TGTGCCAGCAGCTTTACTAGCGGCTCCTACAATGAGCAGTTCTTC; CDR3 protein: CASSFTSGSYNEQFF
V gene: TRBV6-5; J gene: TRBJ1-3; clone size: NA; D gene: NA; CDR3 DNA: TGTGCCACCCTAGGAGGGCCTGGAAACACCATATATTTT; CDR3 protein: CATLGGPGNTIYF
V gene: TRBV5-6; J gene: TRBJ2-3; clone size: NA; D gene: TRBD2; CDR3 DNA: TGTGCCAGCAGCTCGAATAGCGGGGCCAGCACAGATACGCAGTATTTT; CDR3 protein: CASSSNSGASTDTQYF
V gene: TRBV15; J gene: TRBJ1-2; clone size: NA; D gene: TRBD1; CDR3 DNA: TGTGCCACCAGCAGAGATAGGACAGGGCTCGGCTACACCTTC; CDR3 protein: CATSRDRTGLGYTF
V gene: TRBV21-1; J gene: TRBJ2-7; clone size: NA; D gene: NA; CDR3 DNA: TGTGCCAGCAGCCGAATCTGTGACATGTCCGAGCAGTACTTC; CDR3 protein: CASSRICDMSEQYF
V gene: TRBV7-3; J gene: TRBJ2-5; clone size: NA; D gene: TRBD1; CDR3 DNA: TGTGCCAGCAGCTCCGGGACAGGGGAACAAGAGACCCAGTACTTC; CDR3 protein: CASSSGTGEQETQYF
V gene: TRBV7-8; J gene: TRBJ1-1; clone size: NA; D gene: NA; CDR3 DNA: TGTGCCAGCAGCTTAGTGTACATGAACACTGAAGCTTTCTTT; CDR3 protein: CASSLVYMNTEAFF
V gene: TRBV29-1; J gene: TRBJ1-4; clone size: NA; D gene: NA; CDR3 DNA: TGCAGCGTGGCCAGTCGGGGGGAGACTAATGAAAAACTGTTTTTT; CDR3 protein: CSVASRGETNEKLFF
V gene: TRBV19; J gene: TRBJ1-6; clone size: NA; D gene: NA; CDR3 DNA: TGTGCCAGTAGTAACCGAGAGATGTCACCCCTCCACTTT; CDR3 protein: CASSNREMSPLHF
V gene: TRBV5-1; J gene: TRBJ2-1; clone size: NA; D gene: TRBD2; CDR3 DNA: TGCGCCAGCAAAATTGGTGGTTGGACTAGCGGGGGGCCGTCTCATAACAATGAGCAGTTCTTC; CDR3 protein: CASKIGGWTSGGPSHNNEQFF
V gene: TRBV5-1; J gene: TRBJ2-5; clone size: NA; D gene: NA; CDR3 DNA: TGCGCCAGCCACTCTAGGCCGCGGGAGACCCAGTACTTC; CDR3 protein: CASHSRPRETQYF
V gene: TRBV9; J gene: TRBJ1-4; clone size: NA; D gene: NA; CDR3 DNA: TGTGCCAGCAGCGTAGATCAGAGGGCAACTAATGAAAAACTGTTTTTT; CDR3 protein: CASSVDQRATNEKLFF
V gene: TRBV27; J gene: TRBJ2-7; clone size: NA; D gene: TRBD2; CDR3 DNA: TGTGCCAGCAGTTTGGGGGGGGGCTACGAGCAGTACTTC; CDR3 protein: CASSLGGGYEQYF
V gene: TRBV18; J gene: TRBJ2-7; clone size: NA; D gene: TRBD1; CDR3 DNA: TGTGCCAGCTCACCACCGGGACAGGGGGCCTACGAGCAGTACTTC; CDR3 protein: CASSPPGQGAYEQYF
V gene: TRBV18; J gene: TRBJ1-1; clone size: few; D gene: NA; CDR3 DNA: TGTGCCAGCTCACCACCCATGAACACTGAAGCTTTCTTT; CDR3 protein: CASSPPMNTEAFF
V gene: TRBV18; J gene: TRBJ2-7; clone size: NA; D gene: TRBD1; CDR3 DNA: TGTGCCAGCTCAGGGACAGAGGGATACGAGCAGTACTTC; CDR3 protein: CASSGTEGYEQYF
V gene: TRBV4-3; J gene: TRBJ2-1; clone size: NA; D gene: NA; CDR3 DNA: TGCGCCAGCAGCCAAGATAGAGGGTCCTACAATGAGCAGTTCTTC; CDR3 protein: CASSQDRGSYNEQFF
V gene: TRBV11-2; J gene: TRBJ2-7; clone size: NA; D gene: TRBD1; CDR3 DNA: TGTGCCAGCAGCTCCGGACAGGGGTCCTACGAGCAGTACTTC; CDR3 protein: CASSSGQGSYEQYF
V gene: TRBV7-9; J gene: TRBJ1-2; clone size: NA; D gene: NA; CDR3 DNA: TGTGCCAGCAGCTTAGATGTGACAGCCTATGGCTACACCTTC; CDR3 protein: CASSLDVTAYGYTF
V gene: TRBV4-3; J gene: TRBJ1-5; clone size: NA; D gene: TRBD1; CDR3 DNA: TGCGCCAGCAGCCTAGGGACAGGGAGCAATCAGCCCCAGCATTTT; CDR3 protein: CASSLGTGSNQPQHF
V gene: TRBV18; J gene: TRBJ1-1; clone size: NA; D gene: NA; CDR3 DNA: TGTGCCAGCTCACCCTATCCAAGAAACACTGAAGCTTTCTTT; CDR3 protein: CASSPYPRNTEAFF
V gene: TRBV4-1; J gene: TRBJ2-7; clone size: NA; D gene: TRBD1; CDR3 DNA: TGCGCCAGCAGCCCAGGACAGGGCTACTACGAGCAGTACTTC; CDR3 protein: CASSPGQGYYEQYF
V gene: TRBV4-3; J gene: TRBJ2-4; clone size: NA; D gene: TRBD1; CDR3 DNA: TGCGCCAGCAGCCCAACCCTTCCGGGGACAGTCCTAGCCAAAAACATTCAGTACTTC; CDR3 protein: CASSPTLPGTVLAKNIQYF
V gene: TRBV7-9; J gene: TRBJ1-2; clone size: NA; D gene: TRBD1; CDR3 DNA: TGTGCCAGCAGCACAACCCGGACAGGGGGCGACTATGGCTACACCTTC; CDR3 protein: CASSTTRTGGDYGYTF
V gene: TRBV7-8; J gene: TRBJ2-5; clone size: NA; D gene: TRBD1; CDR3 DNA: TGTGCCAGCAGCTTAGGGTCCGTCTTGTGGACAGGGCAAGAGACCCAGTACTTC; CDR3 protein: CASSLGSVLWTGQETQYF
V gene: TRBV7-9; J gene: TRBJ1-1; clone size: NA; D gene: NA; CDR3 DNA: TGTGCCAGCAGCCCCTCGCGGGAACAGGCAGCTTTCTTT; CDR3 protein: CASSPSREQAAFF
V gene: TRBV7-2; J gene: TRBJ1-6; clone size: NA; D gene: TRBD1; CDR3 DNA: TGTGCCAGCAGCACGACAGGGGGCGATTCACCCCTCCACTTT; CDR3 protein: CASSTTGGDSPLHF